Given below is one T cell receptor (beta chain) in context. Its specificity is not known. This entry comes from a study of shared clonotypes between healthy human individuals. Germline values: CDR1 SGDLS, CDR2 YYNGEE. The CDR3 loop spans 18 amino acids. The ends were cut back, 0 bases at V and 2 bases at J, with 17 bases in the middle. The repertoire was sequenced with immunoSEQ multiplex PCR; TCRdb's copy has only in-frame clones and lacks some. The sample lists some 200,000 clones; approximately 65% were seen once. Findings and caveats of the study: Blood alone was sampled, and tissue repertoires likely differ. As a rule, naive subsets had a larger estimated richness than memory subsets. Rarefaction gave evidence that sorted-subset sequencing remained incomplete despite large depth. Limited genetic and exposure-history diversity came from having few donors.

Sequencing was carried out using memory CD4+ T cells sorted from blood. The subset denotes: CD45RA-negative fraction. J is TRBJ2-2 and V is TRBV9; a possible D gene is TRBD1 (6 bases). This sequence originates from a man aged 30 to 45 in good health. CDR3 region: CASSVGPRGQTNTGELFF. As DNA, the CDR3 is TGTGCCAGCAGCGTAGGCCCCCGGGGACAAACTAACACCGGGGAGCTGTTTTTT.